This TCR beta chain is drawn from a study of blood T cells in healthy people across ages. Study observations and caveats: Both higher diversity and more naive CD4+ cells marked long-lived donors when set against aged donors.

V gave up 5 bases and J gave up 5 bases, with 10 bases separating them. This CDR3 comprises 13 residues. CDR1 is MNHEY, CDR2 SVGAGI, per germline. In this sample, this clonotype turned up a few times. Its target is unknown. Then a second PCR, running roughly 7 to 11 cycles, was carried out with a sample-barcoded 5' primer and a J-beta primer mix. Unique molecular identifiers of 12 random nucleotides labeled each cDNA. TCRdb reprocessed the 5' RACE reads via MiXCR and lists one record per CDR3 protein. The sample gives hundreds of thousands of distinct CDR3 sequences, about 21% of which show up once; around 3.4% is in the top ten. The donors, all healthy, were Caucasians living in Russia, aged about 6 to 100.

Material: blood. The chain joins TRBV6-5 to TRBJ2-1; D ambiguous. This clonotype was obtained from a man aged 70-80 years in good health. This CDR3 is CASSQGLDNEQFF. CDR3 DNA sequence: TGTGCCAGCAGTCAAGGCCTAGACAATGAGCAGTTCTTC.